The 24 T cell receptor beta chains given below trace back to one sample, sequenced in a study of blood T cell repertoires in COVID-19. Generated by immunoSEQ multiplex PCR, the TCRdb table keeps only in-frame clones and is missing some. The sample has a few hundred thousand clones; about 91% are singletons. The sample consisted of peripheral blood. These receptors all stem from a woman in her 30s with COVID-19, enrolled during active disease.

The chain recombines TRBV3-1 (or the pseudogene TRBV3-2) with TRBJ2-3, with TRBD2 matching 14 bases. V lost 5 bases and J lost 5; bases outside the gene matches: 9. The CDR3 is 17 residues long. Germline V lookup: CDR1 LGHDT, CDR2 YNNKEL (reference sequence). The CDR3 bases are TGTGCCAGCAGCTCATGGGGACTAGCGGGAGTATTAGATACGCAGTATTTT. Amino acids: CASSSWGLAGVLDTQYF.

The V gene is TRBV7-2, the J gene TRBJ1-1, with 9 nucleotides matching TRBD1. Germline V lookup: CDR1 SGHTA, CDR2 FQGNSA. The V segment lost 4 bases and the J segment 9 bases; nucleotides outside the gene matches: 15. This CDR3 has 16 amino acids. CDR3 in DNA: TGTGCCAGCAGCTCTAACGGGTATGGGGACAGGGAGAAAGCTTTCTTT. As protein: CASSSNGYGDREKAFF.

The table lists this clone with a few counts. This chain links TRBV10-1 with TRBJ2-2; 8 bases agree with TRBD1. Germline V lookup: CDR1 WNHNN, CDR2 SYGVQD (reference sequence). The J segment lost 4 bases and the V segment lost 6 bases, leaving 13 bases of the junction unmatched. The CDR3 loop spans 17 amino acids. CDR3 loop: CASSRARTGLGTGELFF. The CDR3, as DNA: TGCGCCAGCAGCCGTGCACGGACAGGGTTGGGCACCGGGGAGCTGTTTTTT.

The chain uses TRBV2 and TRBJ1-5; D unclear. CDR3 length: 17 amino acids. CDR1 and CDR2 (germline): SNHLY, FYNNEI. V gave up 4 bases and J gave up 2 bases, with 18 bases separating them. The CDR3 loop reads CASSGGPPSRGNQPQHF. The CDR3 nucleotides read TGTGCCAGCAGTGGCGGCCCCCCCTCCCGGGGCAATCAGCCCCAGCATTTT.

This chain links TRBV7-9 with TRBJ2-5; possible D gene TRBD2, 6 bases. V gave up 7 bases and J gave up 5 bases, with 17 bases separating them. The CDR3 loop spans 14 amino acids. Germline values: CDR1 SEHNR, CDR2 FQNEAQ (reference sequence). CDR3 sequence (DNA): TGTGCCAGCACCCAGCCACTAGCTACCGAGACCCAGTACTTC. Translated: CASTQPLATETQYF.

V gene TRBV7-2 combines with J gene TRBJ2-7, with 9 bases fitting TRBD1. The CDR3 is made up of 14 amino acids. Germline assignment: CDR1 SGHTA and CDR2 FQGNSA. With 3 bases clipped from V and 3 bases from J, the junction kept 3 bases outside the gene matches. The CDR3 reads CASSFRDRVYEQYF. Here the CDR3 DNA reads TGTGCCAGCAGCTTCCGGGACAGGGTCTACGAGCAGTACTTC.

This chain joins TRBV14 and TRBJ2-2; 9 nucleotides align to TRBD1. Germline V gene data show CDR1 as SGHDN and CDR2 as FVKESK. The V and J ends lost 6 bases and 0 bases, in that order; junction bases with no gene match: 2. The CDR3 is made up of 15 amino acids. CDR3 DNA: TGTGCCAGCAGTAGACAGGGGGCGAACACCGGGGAGCTGTTTTTT. Translated, it gives CASSRQGANTGELFF.

The genes are TRBV29-1 and TRBJ1-3; D is uncertain. The V end was cut by 7 bases, the J end by 8 bases, with 12 bases between. CDR1 is SQVTM, CDR2 ANQGSEA, per germline. The CDR3 is 11 amino acids. In DNA, the CDR3 is TGCAGCGGCACTTGGGGAGACACCATATATTTT. It is translated as CSGTWGDTIYF.

The J gene is TRBJ1-3, the V gene TRBV2, with D possibly TRBD1 on 6 matching bases. This CDR3 spans 14 amino acids. V lost 5 bases and J lost 9, with 17 bases in between. Germline loops: CDR1 SNHLY, CDR2 FYNNEI. CDR3 amino acids: CASSRGDSGATIYF. CDR3 DNA: TGTGCCAGCAGTCGGGGGGATTCGGGGGCCACCATATATTTT.

The V and J genes are TRBV14 and TRBJ2-2; D might be TRBD1 (6 bases). The germline V gene encodes CDR1 SGHDN and CDR2 FVKESK. The CDR3 runs to 16 residues. Trimming pared 2 bases from V and 6 bases from J, leaving 16 bases between. DNA for the CDR3: TGTGCCAGCAGCCAATTATCGACAGGAAGGGCCGGGGAGCTGTTTTTT. It translates to CASSQLSTGRAGELFF.

V gene TRBV6-2 or TRBV6-3 combines with J gene TRBJ2-1, with TRBD2 matching over 13 bases. Germline-derived CDR1 and CDR2 are MNHEY and SVGEGT. There are 17 residues in the CDR3. V dropped 5 bases and J dropped 2; count of bases not matched to a gene: 6. As DNA, the CDR3 is TGTGCCAGCAGTCAGGGACTAGCGGGACCCCCCTACAATGAGCAGTTCTTC. As protein: CASSQGLAGPPYNEQFF.

This chain links TRBV6-2 or TRBV6-3 with TRBJ1-5; D uncertain. The germline gives CDR1 MNHEY, CDR2 SVGEGT. The CDR3 runs 13 residues. The V and J ends lost 5 bases and 6 bases respectively, with 11 bases between them. CDR3 protein: CASSQRQRQPQHF. The CDR3 nucleotides are TGTGCCAGCAGTCAACGACAACGTCAGCCCCAGCATTTT.

The V and J genes are TRBV18 and TRBJ2-5; 7 nucleotides agree with TRBD1. V lost 2 bases and J lost 2; bases outside the gene matches: 8. The germline CDR1 and CDR2 sequences are KGHSH and LQKENI. This CDR3 has 16 amino acids. The CDR3 DNA sequence: TGTGCCAGCTCACCAGAAGACAGGGCCCTACAAGAGACCCAGTACTTC. The encoded protein is CASSPEDRALQETQYF.

This clone was found a few times. The rearrangement uses TRBV23-1 and TRBJ1-5, with unresolved D. TRBV23-1 is sorted into the ORF group, with uncertain function. The CDR3 contains 17 residues. Trimming left V 3 bases short and J 0 bases short, with 15 bases between. CDR3 residues: CASSHLRAHYSNQPQHF. CDR3 DNA sequence: TGCGCCAGCAGTCACCTCCGCGCCCATTATAGCAATCAGCCCCAGCATTTT.

This clone was observed a handful of times. This rearrangement joins TRBV19 to TRBJ1-5, with 7 bases aligning to TRBD1. The germline V gene encodes CDR1 LNHDA and CDR2 SQIVND (reference sequence). Trimming cost V 3 bases and J 5 bases; bases outside gene matches: 7. This CDR3 has 15 residues. The CDR3 sequence is CASSILGQVDQPQHF. The CDR3 coding sequence is TGTGCCAGTAGTATTCTTGGACAGGTCGATCAGCCCCAGCATTTT.

The chain employs TRBV25-1 and TRBJ2-2; D uncertain. This CDR3 has 16 amino acids. V was shortened by 0 bases and J by 0 bases, with 8 bases between the two germline ends. Per germline, CDR1 MGHDK and CDR2 SYGVNS. CDR3 region: CASSEYRTSNTGELFF. In DNA form, the CDR3 reads TGTGCCAGCAGTGAATATAGAACTTCGAACACCGGGGAGCTGTTTTTT.

This chain joins TRBV13 and TRBJ1-4; D ambiguous. There are 14 residues in the CDR3. The V and J ends lost 4 bases and 7 bases respectively, with 13 bases between them. CDR1 is PRHDT, CDR2 FYEKMQ, per germline (reference sequence). CDR3 nucleotides: TGTGCCAGCAGCTCCCGGCCGGGAATTGAAAAACTGTTTTTT. This gives the protein CASSSRPGIEKLFF. Complete variable domain (other parts from reference TRBV13 and TRBJ1-4): AAGVIQSPRHLIKEKRETATLKCYPIPRHDTVYWYQQGPGQDPQFLISFYEKMQSDKGSIPDRFSAQQFSDYHSELNMSSLELGDSALYFCASSSRPGIEKLFFGSGTQLSVL.

V gene TRBV4-3 combines with J gene TRBJ1-2; 7 bases fit TRBD1. The CDR3 is 14 residues long. V gave up 0 bases and J gave up 7 bases; unmatched junction bases: 5. Germline V gene lookup returns CDR1 LGHNA and CDR2 YSLEER. The CDR3 reads CASSQETGLGGYTF. CDR3 DNA sequence: TGCGCCAGCAGCCAAGAGACAGGGTTGGGTGGCTACACCTTC.

The chain combines TRBV7-8 with TRBJ2-2; the D is unclear. V was shortened by 6 bases and J by 5 bases, with 7 bases between the two germline ends. Germline assignment: CDR1 SGHVS and CDR2 FQNEAQ. The CDR3 has 12 amino acids. The CDR3 reads CASRQTTGELFF. The CDR3 DNA follows: TGTGCCAGCAGACAAACAACCGGGGAGCTGTTTTTT.

This chain links TRBV7-8 with TRBJ2-5, with D tentatively TRBD1 (6 bases). This CDR3 has 16 residues. With 1 base removed from V and 1 base from J, the gap between germline ends came to 13 bases. CDR1 SGHVS and CDR2 FQNEAQ come from the germline V gene. The CDR3 region has the DNA TGTGCCAGCAGCTTAGGCCAGGGGACGGTCCAAGAGACCCAGTACTTC. It specifies CASSLGQGTVQETQYF.

The chain joins TRBV11-2 to TRBJ2-3; weak D call: TRBD1 (5 bases). The CDR3 runs to 14 residues. The germline CDR1 and CDR2 sequences are SGHAT and FQNNGV. With 5 bases removed from V and 3 bases from J, the gap between germline ends came to 12 bases. The chain's CDR3 is CASSPRDSTDTQYF. DNA for the CDR3: TGTGCCAGCAGCCCCAGGGATTCTACAGATACGCAGTATTTT.

This clone was detected only once. The gene calls are TRBV11-2 and TRBJ2-1; perhaps TRBD1 as D (6 bases). Trimming cost V 8 bases and J 1 base, with 12 bases left between them. CDR3 length equals 14 residues. The germline V gene has CDR1 SGHAT and CDR2 FQNNGV. CDR3 loop: CASGSGASYNEQFF. CDR3 nucleotides: TGTGCCAGCGGTTCAGGGGCATCCTACAATGAGCAGTTCTTC.

The CDR3 reads CASRRGGSNQPQHF. CDR3 sequence (DNA): TGTGCCAGCAGGCGGGGCGGTAGCAATCAGCCCCAGCATTTT. The chain joins TRBV27 to TRBJ1-5, with D possibly matching TRBD1 (5 bases). Trimming shortened V by 6 bases and J by 0 bases, and 9 bases separated the two germline ends. The CDR3 runs 14 residues. CDR1 and CDR2 (germline): MNHEY, SMNVEV (reference sequence).

The table lists this clone with a count of one. The chain links TRBV5-1 to TRBJ2-3; 14 bases fit TRBD2. The CDR3 contains 17 residues. V lost 1 base, J lost 4 bases, and 5 bases stayed unmatched. Germline lookup yields CDR1 SGHRS and CDR2 YFSETQ. CDR3 sequence: CASSLRGGLAGADTQYF. In DNA, the CDR3 is TGCGCCAGCAGCTTGAGGGGGGGACTAGCGGGAGCAGATACGCAGTATTTT.